These T cell receptor beta chains were read from a single sample in a study of T-cell reconstitution after alpha-beta-depleted transplantation in children. Using its own MiXCR run on the PCR reads, TCRdb lists one record per CDR3 protein. Of 600,000 to 700,000 distinct CDR3 sequences listed, about an eighth are singletons. Sample: PBMCs, taken before TCRalphabeta/CD19-depleted stem cell transplant. These receptors originate from a girl between 2 and 10 years old with congenital amegakaryocytic thrombocytopenia, due to receive a stem cell transplant. CDR3s include the opening cysteine and the closing phenylalanine or tryptophan. D genes are given only for firm matches. Size is omitted from some rows. Given values are once, few, many or a class for expanded clones.

d_call	v_call	clone_size	j_call	cdr3_aa	cdr3_nt
NA	TRBV5-6	many	TRBJ2-3	CASSLLGPSTDTQYF	TGTGCCAGCAGCTTGCTGGGACCTAGCACAGATACGCAGTATTTT
TRBD2	TRBV29-1	NA	TRBJ2-1	CSTILAGPEQFF	TGCAGCACGATACTAGCGGGGCCCGAGCAGTTCTTC
TRBD2	TRBV20-1	NA	TRBJ2-1	CSASLREKDNEQFF	TGCAGTGCTAGCCTGCGGGAGAAGGACAATGAGCAGTTCTTC
TRBD2	TRBV11-2	many	TRBJ2-1	CASSLDLWGGEQFF	TGTGCCAGCAGCTTAGATCTATGGGGGGGGGAGCAGTTCTTC
TRBD1	TRBV7-9	NA	TRBJ2-7	CASSFSGTGGLPNEQYF	TGTGCCAGCAGTTTCTCCGGGACAGGGGGACTTCCAAACGAGCAGTACTTC
TRBD1	TRBV7-2	NA	TRBJ2-7	CASSLKTGVYEQYF	TGTGCCAGCAGCTTAAAGACAGGGGTCTACGAGCAGTACTTC
TRBD1	TRBV12-3/TRBV12-4	few	TRBJ2-3	CASSFGTGGTDTQYF	TGTGCCAGCAGTTTTGGGACAGGGGGCACAGATACGCAGTATTTT
NA	TRBV27	few	TRBJ1-2	CASSYDITGYGYTF	TGTGCCAGCAGTTACGACATTACAGGGTATGGCTACACCTTC
TRBD1	TRBV6-5	few	TRBJ2-5	CASNRGATQYF	TGTGCCAGCAACAGGGGGGCGACCCAGTACTTC
NA	TRBV5-1	NA	TRBJ2-1	CASSAGSLNEQFF	TGCGCCAGCAGCGCGGGGAGTCTCAATGAGCAGTTCTTC
TRBD2	TRBV5-1	NA	TRBJ2-1	CASSLAGLAGAEQFF	TGCGCCAGCAGCTTGGCCGGGCTAGCGGGAGCTGAGCAGTTCTTC
NA	TRBV5-1	many	TRBJ2-1	CASSNSGASPGNEQFF	TGCGCCAGCAGCAACTCAGGGGCCTCGCCGGGGAATGAGCAGTTCTTC
NA	TRBV20-1	many	TRBJ1-2	CSAFRRSYGYTF	TGCAGTGCTTTCAGACGTTCCTATGGCTACACCTTC
NA	TRBV12-3/TRBV12-4	few	TRBJ1-3	CASRLLGAGGNTIYF	TGTGCCAGCAGACTACTTGGTGCCGGTGGAAACACCATATATTTT
TRBD2	TRBV3-1	NA	TRBJ2-7	CATKTSGFSYEQYF	TGTGCCACCAAAACTAGCGGGTTCTCCTACGAGCAGTACTTC
TRBD2	TRBV20-1	many	TRBJ2-1	CSATSGRADNEQFF	TGCAGTGCTACCAGCGGGAGGGCCGACAATGAGCAGTTCTTC
NA	TRBV20-1	many	TRBJ1-4	CSAATDFNEKLFF	TGCAGTGCTGCGACGGACTTTAATGAAAAACTGTTTTTT
NA	TRBV6-5	many	TRBJ1-5	CASSYAPRDQPQHF	TGTGCCAGCAGTTACGCCCCGAGGGATCAGCCCCAGCATTTT
NA	TRBV20-1	many	TRBJ1-2	CSARVPLQGYGYTF	TGCAGTGCTAGAGTTCCCTTGCAGGGGTATGGCTACACCTTC
NA	TRBV29-1	many	TRBJ1-1	CSVETSNTEAFF	TGCAGCGTTGAAACGTCAAACACTGAAGCTTTCTTT
TRBD2	TRBV27	few	TRBJ2-1	CASSFGTSGSYNEQFF	TGTGCCAGCAGTTTTGGGACTAGCGGCTCCTACAATGAGCAGTTCTTC
NA	TRBV25-1	NA	TRBJ1-2	CASSPLLGRGYGYTF	TGTGCCAGCAGTCCCTTGCTAGGCCGGGGCTATGGCTACACCTTC
NA	TRBV5-1	NA	TRBJ1-1	CASTILPENTEAFF	TGCGCCAGCACGATACTCCCGGAGAACACTGAAGCTTTCTTT
NA	TRBV5-8	many	TRBJ2-7	CASSLLEFGTYEQYF	TGTGCCAGCAGCTTGCTTGAGTTCGGGACCTACGAGCAGTACTTC
NA	TRBV7-6	many	TRBJ2-3	CASSLIWADTDTQYF	TGTGCCAGCAGCTTAATCTGGGCAGACACAGATACGCAGTATTTT
TRBD2	TRBV20-1	many	TRBJ2-1	CSARDPSGSYNEQFF	TGCAGTGCTAGAGATCCAAGCGGGAGCTACAATGAGCAGTTCTTC
NA	TRBV18	NA	TRBJ2-7	CASSQSRGSYEQYF	TGTGCCAGCTCACAGTCCCGCGGCTCCTACGAGCAGTACTTC
TRBD1	TRBV5-1	many	TRBJ1-2	CASSLGQGTSGYTF	TGCGCCAGCAGCTTGGGACAGGGTACAAGCGGCTACACCTTC
NA	TRBV20-1	few	TRBJ2-7	CSARPEGTYEQYF	TGCAGTGCTAGACCTGAGGGAACCTACGAGCAGTACTTC
NA	TRBV12-3/TRBV12-4	few	TRBJ2-7	CASSNQEGETYF	TGTGCCAGCAGTAACCAGGAGGGGGAAACGTACTTC
NA	TRBV5-1	NA	TRBJ2-2	CASSLLPESNTGELFF	TGCGCCAGCAGCTTGCTGCCGGAATCGAACACCGGGGAGCTGTTTTTT
NA	TRBV3-1	many	TRBJ2-4	CASSLRGKNIQYF	TGTGCCAGCAGCCTCCGTGGAAAAAACATTCAGTACTTC
NA	TRBV12-3/TRBV12-4	many	TRBJ2-1	CASSFGDKYNEQFF	TGTGCCAGCAGTTTCGGGGACAAATACAATGAGCAGTTCTTC
TRBD2	TRBV19	once	TRBJ2-1	CASRPSGRAGEQFF	TGTGCCAGTAGACCTAGCGGGAGGGCCGGTGAGCAGTTCTTC
NA	TRBV20-1	few	TRBJ2-4	CSATKDIVAKNIQYF	TGCAGTGCTACCAAGGACATCGTAGCCAAAAACATTCAGTACTTC
NA	TRBV19	NA	TRBJ2-2	CASRYVGELFF	TGTGCCAGTCGTTATGTCGGGGAGCTGTTTTTT
NA	TRBV3-1	few	TRBJ1-2	CASSQEADYYGYTF	TGTGCCAGCAGCCAAGAAGCAGACTACTATGGCTACACCTTC
TRBD2	TRBV24-1	NA	TRBJ2-1	CATSDLRREGRNEQFF	TGTGCCACCAGTGATTTGAGGAGGGAGGGGAGGAATGAGCAGTTCTTC
NA	TRBV7-9	few	TRBJ2-2	CARSGDKNTGELFF	TGTGCCAGGTCTGGGGACAAGAACACCGGGGAGCTGTTTTTT
TRBD2	TRBV20-1	NA	TRBJ2-1	CCARDRASGSYNNEQFF	TGCTGTGCTAGAGATCGGGCTAGCGGGAGCTATAACAATGAGCAGTTCTTC
NA	TRBV28	NA	TRBJ2-1	CASSFPRATSSYNEQFF	TGTGCCAGCAGTTTCCCGAGGGCAACTTCCTCCTACAATGAGCAGTTCTTC
NA	TRBV29-1	NA	TRBJ1-1	CSVEDLGAFF	TGCAGCGTTGAAGATCTAGGGGCTTTCTTT
NA	TRBV5-1	NA	TRBJ2-1	CASSPNQGGSFNEQFF	TGCGCCAGCAGCCCCAACCAGGGGGGCTCCTTCAATGAGCAGTTCTTC
NA	TRBV5-1	few	TRBJ2-7	CASSSWGSYEQYF	TGCGCCAGCAGCAGCTGGGGGAGTTACGAGCAGTACTTC
NA	TRBV5-1	NA	TRBJ2-3	CASNGGRRTDTQYF	TGCGCCTCCAACGGGGGTCGCCGCACAGATACGCAGTATTTT
TRBD1	TRBV5-1	many	TRBJ2-4	CASSEGTASGIQYF	TGCGCCAGCTCAGAGGGGACAGCGTCTGGCATTCAGTACTTC
TRBD2	TRBV3-1	NA	TRBJ2-2	CASSQQGLAVTGELFF	TGTGCCAGCAGCCAACAGGGACTAGCGGTCACCGGGGAGCTGTTTTTT
NA	TRBV29-1	few	TRBJ1-1	CSATTGGNTEAFF	TGCAGCGCCACGACGGGTGGAAACACTGAAGCTTTCTTT
TRBD1	TRBV28	many	TRBJ2-2	CASSTYRGRSTGELFF	TGTGCCAGCAGTACCTACAGGGGGCGGAGTACCGGGGAGCTGTTTTTT
NA	TRBV18	many	TRBJ2-6	CASSRSPGANVLTF	TGTGCCAGCTCACGTTCACCTGGGGCCAACGTCCTGACTTTC
NA	TRBV20-1	few	TRBJ1-5	CSARQVSGQPQHF	TGCAGTGCCAGACAGGTATCGGGTCAGCCCCAGCATTTT
NA	TRBV27	few	TRBJ2-7	CASSFVGQNYEQYF	TGTGCCAGCAGTTTCGTCGGCCAGAACTACGAGCAGTACTTC
NA	TRBV24-1	few	TRBJ2-5	CATSDLRQEETQYF	TGTGCCACCAGTGATTTGAGACAGGAGGAGACCCAGTACTTC
NA	TRBV5-5	few	TRBJ2-7	CASSPRYLGGDEQYF	TGTGCCAGCAGCCCCCGGTATTTAGGTGGAGACGAGCAGTACTTC
TRBD2	TRBV7-2	NA	TRBJ2-4	CASSLAGTSGRAAKNIQYF	TGTGCCAGCAGCTTAGCAGGGACTAGCGGGAGGGCCGCCAAAAACATTCAGTACTTC